The entry that follows covers one T cell receptor (beta chain) sequence. There is no known antigen for this receptor. Base qualities are not provided; no much larger clone lies one nucleotide away. This sample was taken from a study of cytomegalovirus exposure and HLA in healthy donors (dated by TCRdb to 2017 to 2019). About the full investigation: In an earlier analysis of about 560 of the donors, under 300 Gb of sequence data and 90 million to 130 million unique TCR beta sequences from some 170 million T cells were reported. About 300 gigabases of sequencing data and approximately 85 million unique TCR sequences were included in an early release covering several hundred HLA-typed donors. The genetic ancestry cluster associated with self-reported Caucasian donors included around 76% of the 398 genotyped donors. The study aimed to test whether signatures of past pathogen exposure could be identified by cataloging public T cell receptors. The study profiled the T cell repertoires of 500 to 800 subjects by immunosequencing and related them to cytomegalovirus serostatus. Along with the roughly 670-subject first cohort, a separate validation cohort of over a hundred different subjects was used. High-throughput TCR immunosequencing, statistical association of individual TCRs with disease status, and machine learning were combined to predict cytomegalovirus infection status. To study patterns of TCR occurrence, a later analysis re-analyzed previously published TCR beta repertoires from around 670 donors and added high-resolution HLA genotyping. The later analysis used no new phenotypic data to find candidate immune exposures, relying instead on TCR beta sequences and their occurrence across donors. An earlier analysis of 587 of the donors used high-throughput TCR beta sequencing to judge whether each TCR beta V gene segment behaved as functional or pseudogenic. Donor age, sex, ethnicity and CMV serostatus were collected together with the repertoire data. In a later genetic analysis, genome-wide SNP genotypes for about three fifths of the roughly 670 donors were used, and that subset was treated as a discovery cohort. Every discovery cohort repertoire had been produced on one sequencing platform. HLA typing included class I and class II loci at four-digit resolution. The number of typed donors differed by locus: about 629-630 for A, B, C, DRB1 and DQB1; approximately 520 for DQA1; 600 to 610 for DPA1; and about 450 for DPB1. Five DR-DQ haplotypes were treated as single units for association and clustering because of strong linkage in the cohort. Among around 400 genotyped donors of the cohort, an average of roughly 230,000 unique TCR beta nucleotide sequences was sequenced per donor, of which roughly 18% were non-productive. The full study reports these points: According to a later analysis, parvovirus B19, influenza, CMV and Epstein-Barr virus appeared linked to several top co-occurrence clusters. Some IMGT-functional V segments, including TRBV6-2 and TRBV6-3, could not be told apart with the 87-base-pair reads, so those segments were excluded. A later analysis found that HLA-associated TCR beta chains were more clonally expanded and had lower generation probabilities than equally common non-associated chains. A cluster of highly shared sequence variants was judged likely to represent a technical artifact of the sequencing pipeline. A further reported finding was that TCR beta sequences accurately predicted the HLA-A and HLA-B alleles for most subjects in the first cohort. It was suggested by the authors that the approach could potentially be generalized to other disease states and immunological phenotypes. Because some donors lacked HLA typing at each locus, the association tests relied only on the typed subset. Strong co-occurrence of HLA alleles, especially DR and DQ, made assigning TCR associations to individual alleles difficult. Sequencing depth was assumed to be roughly uniform across donors in the presence/absence analyses, though that assumption may not hold. The earlier analysis of about 600 of the donors excluded some 15 rarely observed V segments, including chromosome 9 orphons, because counts were too low. A later analysis associated 16,951 TCR beta sequences with specific HLA alleles at a false discovery rate of 0.05. According to a later genetic analysis, donors in an Asian-associated ancestry cluster had fewer N-insertions in productive TCRs than the approximately 650-donor mean. A few of the identified cytomegalovirus-associated TCR beta chains were confirmed in vitro to be specific for cytomegalovirus antigens. A later analysis found that most CMV-associated TCR beta chains appeared HLA-restricted, with HLA associations seemingly driven largely by CMV exposure. Cytomegalovirus status was reported to be diagnosed by the classifier with high specificity and sensitivity in both the original and validation cohorts. This cohort had only TCR beta chains sequenced, and the lack of alpha or paired-chain data limited which features could be detected. An association between a missense DCLRE1C variant and V-gene and J-gene trimming of TCR beta chains was found in a later genetic analysis and replicated in an independent cohort. For the cohort, immune exposure information was limited to CMV serostatus. In an earlier analysis of over 550 of the donors, most TCR beta V segments were observed in productive rearrangements about 87% or about 30% of the time, broadly matching IMGT annotations. While some public TCRs were present in many individuals, most TCR sequences turned up only very rarely across donors. A total of roughly 160 TCR beta chains were listed by the study as associated with cytomegalovirus. Linkage disequilibrium might explain the correlated functional status among segregating V segments, but an unknown experimental factor could not be excluded. In a later analysis, the rate of TCR association differed among HLA loci, with DRB1 alleles having the most associated TCRs and HLA-C alleles having the fewest.

To prepare the library, the immunoSEQ multiplex PCR assay was applied. For the multiplex PCR, a mixture combining 60 forward primers for TCR Vbeta segments and 13 reverse primers for TCR Jbeta segments was used. The CDR3 region of rearranged TCR beta genes was amplified from genomic DNA by a multiplex PCR assay. The Illumina HiSeq System was used to sequence the amplified TCR beta libraries as 87-base-pair reads. Regarding the original processing steps: A later analysis counted about 82 million unique TCR beta chains across the 666 repertoires, and 10 million to 11 million of these chains were shared by at least two donors. Raw reads were error-corrected and collapsed into unique sequences by a nearest-neighbor algorithm in which closely related sequences were merged to remove PCR and sequencing errors. Alignment of CDR3 sequences to IMGT reference sequences was used to assign V, D and J gene segments. For a sequence to be retained, a match of at least six nucleotides to both a V gene segment and a J gene segment was required. Rearrangements were classified as productive when the CDR3 lacked stop codons and remained in frame with V and J, and all other rearrangements were classified as non-productive. CDR3 was defined by IMGT convention, running from the second conserved V-encoded cysteine to the conserved J-encoded phenylalanine. Sequences without an unambiguous match to a single V gene segment were excluded from the earlier analysis of 450 to 750 of the donors. In an earlier analysis of around 590 of the donors, a V segment was called functional when productive rearrangements were above 56.7%, and segregating when the standard deviation between donors exceeded 5%. To diagnose cytomegalovirus status from the catalog of TCR beta chain sequences, a statistical classification framework was built. V and J gene assignment, in a later analysis, came from comparing TCR nucleotide sequences with IMGT/GENE-DB human TR gene sequences. In a later analysis, CDR3 sequences and most-parsimonious VDJ recombination scenarios were assigned using the TCRdist pipeline. In a later analysis, every TCR beta chain was defined by the combination of its CDR3 amino acid sequence and its V-gene family, and reads without a unique V-gene family were dropped. As a way to deal with suspected cross-contamination and a sequencing artifact, a later analysis dropped roughly 600 nucleotide sequences that were highly shared and had low generation probability. For each public chain, a later analysis derived a clonal expansion index from normalized ranks of inferred template counts within each repertoire. Generation probabilities in a later analysis came from a VDJ recombination model fitted to out-of-frame rearrangements, and those results were checked against IGoR. A later analysis scored TCR-TCR, TCR-HLA and TCR-CMV co-occurrence with hypergeometric tests, applying a repertoire-size bias correction to TCR pairs. To estimate false discovery rates, a later analysis permuted the HLA or CMV assignments 20 times. In a later analysis, co-occurring TCRs were grouped using DBSCAN, and TCRdist sequence similarity was added for clustering within HLA-allele-positive subsets. Repertoires with fewer than 30,000 or more than 120,000 public chains were left out of co-occurrence clustering, as were about 5 repertoires with anomalous nucleotide sharing. Imported from immuneACCESS, the table was reduced by TCRdb to in-frame sequences with V and J called. These copies leave out some clones; in studies compared against another copy, an unresolved V gene accounts for under half, and the cause of the remainder is not known. V and J calls plus clone size are reproduced from that table; the DNA served to infer D and trimming. For this sample there are 200,000 to 250,000 clones; 60% to 85% appear just once. The ten largest make up roughly a sixth of the sample.

From the germline V gene (reference sequence), CDR1 is LNHDA and CDR2 is SQIVND. V loses 3 bases of germline sequence and J loses 0 bases, and the interval between the two ends is 18 bases. Including cysteine and phenylalanine, the CDR3 has 17 amino acids. Only the CDR3 DNA stays, 51 bases, in frame from base 1. The cohort consisted of some 730 healthy bone marrow donors. At the time of sampling, every cohort member was nominally healthy, though immune exposures that went unrecorded were likely present. The donor was CMV seronegative and belonged to the group of 352 seronegative cohort members. Every donor gave a peripheral blood sample, and the peripheral blood mononuclear cells from that sample were used for TCR beta sequencing. Genomic DNA was extracted from the blood cell samples with the Qiagen DNeasy Blood Extraction Kit.

The sequencing sample was made of PBMCs. The V and J genes are TRBV19 and TRBJ2-7; too little of a D gene remains to name it. The source is a man aged 35 to 55 in good health and CMV-seronegative. The nucleotide sequence reads TGTGCCAGTAGTATGGGTTTGTGGGCGAAGAGCTCCTACGAGCAGTACTTC. The translation is CASSMGLWAKSSYEQYF.